This T cell receptor (beta chain) was profiled in a study of cytomegalovirus exposure and HLA in healthy donors. Looking at the study overall: Early release data held about 92 million unique TCRs from HLA-typed donors.

PCR used 60 Vbeta primers and 13 Jbeta primers. Some clones are missing from TCRdb's copy, which holds only in-frame ones; the method was immunoSEQ multiplex PCR. The top ten hold over 0.3% of the sample, which has some 270,000 clones, about four fifths seen once. As for this clone: The antigen remains unidentified.

The study, taken as a whole, reports: Later analysis placed DRB1 highest and HLA-C lowest in TCR association rates, which differed by HLA locus. Presence/absence analyses supposed approximately even sequencing depth among donors.

The specimen was PBMCs. This TCR came from a girl aged 2 to 9 in good health and CMV-seronegative.

This CDR3 is CASSFGVGGHNEQFF. DNA for the CDR3: TGCGCCAGCAGCTTTGGGGTGGGGGGACACAATGAGCAGTTCTTC. The chain carries TRBV5-1 and TRBJ2-1, with D maybe TRBD2 (6 bases). V lost 2 bases and J lost 5, with 14 bases in between. The germline V gene has CDR1 SGHRS and CDR2 YFSETQ. The CDR3 contains 15 residues.